This note documents a single T cell receptor (beta chain) sequence. Each CDR3 protein gets one entry after TCRdb re-called the RT-PCR reads with MiXCR. This table has 410,000 or so distinct CDR3 sequences, roughly 17% appearing once. The data were obtained in a study of patients and donors after allogeneic stem cell transplantation. In germline, CDR1 is LGHNA, CDR2 YNFKEQ. After removal of 0 bases from V and 0 bases from J, the junction contained 7 bases not matched to a gene. The CDR3 has 17 amino acids. The rearrangement joins TRBV4-2 to TRBJ2-7; 8 bases agree with TRBD2. The receptor's source is a human donor who was either an allogeneic HSCT recipient or a stem cell or donor lymphocyte infusion donor (not recorded which). It is not recorded whose cells these are; they may come from a transplant donor. The sequenced sample was blood, either unsorted or a sorted T cell fraction (not recorded which). Here the CDR3 DNA reads TGTGCCAGCAGCCAAGATCGAGCGGGAGTACGCTCCTACGAGCAGTACTTC. Residues: CASSQDRAGVRSYEQYF.